The sequence of this TCR beta chain was determined in a study of blood T cell repertoires in COVID-19. This clone was observed a single time. Profiled with immunoSEQ multiplex PCR; TCRdb holds only in-frame clones, not every one. This sample carries tens of thousands of clones, over 75% of them seen once, and the ten largest clones take approximately 16%. Sequencing input: peripheral blood. This TCR came from a woman aged 80 or older with active or convalescent COVID-19.

This CDR3 reads CASSPRVGQGSTDTQYF. In DNA form, the CDR3 reads TGTGCCAGCTCACCACGGGTGGGCCAGGGCAGCACAGATACGCAGTATTTT. The chain joins TRBV18 to TRBJ2-3; possibly TRBD1 for D (5 bases). CDR1 and CDR2 from the germline V gene are KGHSH and LQKENI. This CDR3 has 17 residues. The V and J ends lost 1 base and 0 bases respectively, with 14 bases between them.